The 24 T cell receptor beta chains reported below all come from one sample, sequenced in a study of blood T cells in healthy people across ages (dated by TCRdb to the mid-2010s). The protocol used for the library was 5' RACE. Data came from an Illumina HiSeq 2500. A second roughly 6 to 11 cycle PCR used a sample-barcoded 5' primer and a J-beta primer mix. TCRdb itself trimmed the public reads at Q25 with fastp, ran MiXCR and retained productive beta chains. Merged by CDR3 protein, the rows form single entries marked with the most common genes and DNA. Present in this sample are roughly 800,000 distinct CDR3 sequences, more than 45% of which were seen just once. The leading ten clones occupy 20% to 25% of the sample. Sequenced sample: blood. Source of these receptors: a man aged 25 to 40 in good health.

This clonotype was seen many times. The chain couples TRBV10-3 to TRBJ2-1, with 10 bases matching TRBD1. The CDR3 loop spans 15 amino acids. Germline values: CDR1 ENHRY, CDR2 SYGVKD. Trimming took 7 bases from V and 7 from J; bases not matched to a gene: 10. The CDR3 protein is CAIKKGGQGWNEQFF. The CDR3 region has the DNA TGTGCCATCAAAAAAGGGGGACAGGGGTGGAATGAGCAGTTCTTC.

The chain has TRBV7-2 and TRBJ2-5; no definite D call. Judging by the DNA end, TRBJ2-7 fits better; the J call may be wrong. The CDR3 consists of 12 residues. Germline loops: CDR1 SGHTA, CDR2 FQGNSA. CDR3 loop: CASSSDDSEQYF. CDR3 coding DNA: TGTGCCAGCAGCTCGGACGATAGCGAGCAGTACTTC.

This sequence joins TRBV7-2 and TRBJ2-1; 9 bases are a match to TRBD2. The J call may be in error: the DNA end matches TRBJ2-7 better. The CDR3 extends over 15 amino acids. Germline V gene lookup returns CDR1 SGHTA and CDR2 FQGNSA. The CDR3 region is CASSPTSGSYNEQYF. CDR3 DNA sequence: TGTGCCAGCAGCCCGACTAGCGGCTCCTACAATGAGCAGTACTTC.

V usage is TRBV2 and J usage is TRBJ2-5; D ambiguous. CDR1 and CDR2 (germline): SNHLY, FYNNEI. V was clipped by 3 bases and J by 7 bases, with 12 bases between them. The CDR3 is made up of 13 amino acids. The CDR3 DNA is TGTGCCAGCAGTGAGTCAGAAGTGTGGACCCAGTACTTC. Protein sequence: CASSESEVWTQYF.

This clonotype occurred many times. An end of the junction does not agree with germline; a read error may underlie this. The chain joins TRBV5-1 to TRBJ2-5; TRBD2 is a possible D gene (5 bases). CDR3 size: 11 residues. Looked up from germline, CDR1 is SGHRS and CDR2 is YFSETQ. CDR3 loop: CASSLEGTQYF. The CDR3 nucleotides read TGTGCCAGCAGCTTAGAGGGGACCCAGTACTTC.

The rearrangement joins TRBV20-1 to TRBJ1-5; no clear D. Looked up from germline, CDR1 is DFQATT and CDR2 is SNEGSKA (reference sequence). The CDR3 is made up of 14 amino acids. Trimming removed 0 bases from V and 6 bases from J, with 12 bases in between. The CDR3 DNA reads TGCAGTGCTAGAGATGAAGAGAGGGCTCAGCCCCAGCATTTT. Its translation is CSARDEERAQPQHF.

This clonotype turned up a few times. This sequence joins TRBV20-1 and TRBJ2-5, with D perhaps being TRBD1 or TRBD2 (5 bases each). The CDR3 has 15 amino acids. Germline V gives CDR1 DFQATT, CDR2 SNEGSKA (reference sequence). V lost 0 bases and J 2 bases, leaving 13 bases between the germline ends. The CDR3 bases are TGCAGTGCTAGAGAGGCAGGGAGAGGGCAAGAGACCCAGTACTTC. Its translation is CSAREAGRGQETQYF.

CDR3 bases: TGTGCCAGCAGAAATACGGGCCGCAACGACGAGCAGTTCTTC. Its protein product is CASRNTGRNDEQFF. J is TRBJ2-1 and V is TRBV6-1; D is unresolved. Germline CDR1 reads MNHNS; CDR2 reads SASEGT. V lost 6 bases and J lost 10, with 19 bases in between. The CDR3 extends over 14 amino acids.

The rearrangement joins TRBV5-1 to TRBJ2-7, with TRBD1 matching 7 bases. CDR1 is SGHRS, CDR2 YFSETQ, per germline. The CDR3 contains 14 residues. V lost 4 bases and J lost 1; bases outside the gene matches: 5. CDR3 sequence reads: CASSRDRVSYEQYF. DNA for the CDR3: TGCGCCAGCAGCCGAGACAGGGTTTCCTACGAGCAGTACTTC.

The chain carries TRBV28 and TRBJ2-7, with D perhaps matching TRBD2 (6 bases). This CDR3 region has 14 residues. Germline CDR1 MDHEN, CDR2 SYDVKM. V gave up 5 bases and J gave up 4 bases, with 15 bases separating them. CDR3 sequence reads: CASSAGGSGYEQYF. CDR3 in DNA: TGTGCCAGCAGTGCTGGAGGGAGTGGGTACGAGCAGTACTTC.

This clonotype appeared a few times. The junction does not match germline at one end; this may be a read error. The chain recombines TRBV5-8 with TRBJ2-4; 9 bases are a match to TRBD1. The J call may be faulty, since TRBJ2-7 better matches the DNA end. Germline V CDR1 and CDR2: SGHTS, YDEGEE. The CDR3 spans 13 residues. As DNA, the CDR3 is TGTGCCACCAGCAAGGACAGGGGTTACGAGCAGTACTTC. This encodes CATSKDRGYEQYF.

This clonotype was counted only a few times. The CDR3 DNA reads TGTGCCAGCAGTTTACTCTGGGGTGACGAGCAGTACTTC. This encodes CASSLLWGDEQYF. The rearrangement links TRBV12-3 or TRBV12-4 to TRBJ2-7; no definite D call. The CDR3 totals 13 residues. V was shortened by 2 bases and J by 5 bases, with 10 bases between the two germline ends.

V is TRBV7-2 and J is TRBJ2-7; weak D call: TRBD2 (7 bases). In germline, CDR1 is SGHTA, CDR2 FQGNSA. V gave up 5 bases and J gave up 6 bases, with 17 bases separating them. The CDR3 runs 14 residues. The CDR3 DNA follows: TGTGCCAGCAGCCCAAGGACGGGGGGCCGCGAGCAGTACTTC. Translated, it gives CASSPRTGGREQYF.

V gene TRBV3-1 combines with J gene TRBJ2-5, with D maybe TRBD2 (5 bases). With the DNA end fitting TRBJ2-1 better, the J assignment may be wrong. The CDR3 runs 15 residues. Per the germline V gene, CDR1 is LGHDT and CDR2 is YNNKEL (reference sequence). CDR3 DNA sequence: TGTGCCAGCAGCCAAGCTGGACTCAACCAAGAGACCCAGTTCTTC. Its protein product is CASSQAGLNQETQFF.

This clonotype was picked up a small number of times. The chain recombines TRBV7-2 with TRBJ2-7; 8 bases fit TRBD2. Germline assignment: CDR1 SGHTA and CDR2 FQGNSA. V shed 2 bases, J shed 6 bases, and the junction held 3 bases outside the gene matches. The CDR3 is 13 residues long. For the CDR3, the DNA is TGTGCCAGCAGCTTATACGGGGGGGCCGAGCAGTACTTC. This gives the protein CASSLYGGAEQYF.

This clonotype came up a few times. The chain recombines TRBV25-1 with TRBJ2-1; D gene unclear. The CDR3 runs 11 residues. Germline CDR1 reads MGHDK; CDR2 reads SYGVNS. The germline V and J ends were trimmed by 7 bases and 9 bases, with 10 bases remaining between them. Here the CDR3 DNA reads TGTGCCAGCACAGGTAGTCTTGAGCAGTTCTTC. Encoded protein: CASTGSLEQFF.

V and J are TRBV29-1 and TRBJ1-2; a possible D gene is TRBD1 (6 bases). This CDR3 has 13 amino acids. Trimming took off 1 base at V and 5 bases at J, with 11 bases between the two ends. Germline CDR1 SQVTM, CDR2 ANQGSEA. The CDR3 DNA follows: TGCAGCGTTGAAGCCAGGGACATTTATGGCTACACCTTC. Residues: CSVEARDIYGYTF.

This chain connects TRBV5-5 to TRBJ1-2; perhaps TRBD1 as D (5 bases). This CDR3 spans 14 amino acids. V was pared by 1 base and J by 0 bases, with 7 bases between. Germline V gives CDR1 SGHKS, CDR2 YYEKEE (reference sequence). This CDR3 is CASSLYRSNYGYTF. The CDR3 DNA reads TGTGCCAGCAGCTTGTACAGGTCTAACTATGGCTACACCTTC.

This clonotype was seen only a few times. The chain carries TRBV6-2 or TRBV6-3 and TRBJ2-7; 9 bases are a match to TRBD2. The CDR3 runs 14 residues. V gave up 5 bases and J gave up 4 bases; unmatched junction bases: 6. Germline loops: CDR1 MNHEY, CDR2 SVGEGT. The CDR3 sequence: CASSTAGGEYEQYF. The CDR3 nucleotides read TGTGCCAGCAGTACAGCGGGGGGCGAGTACGAGCAGTACTTC.

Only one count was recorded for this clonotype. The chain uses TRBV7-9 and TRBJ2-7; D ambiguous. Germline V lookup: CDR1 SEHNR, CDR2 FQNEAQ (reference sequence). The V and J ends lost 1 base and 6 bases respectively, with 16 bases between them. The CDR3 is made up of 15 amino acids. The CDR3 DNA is TGTGCCAGCAGCTTAGGGTCCCCCCAGAGGAGCGAGCAGTACTTC. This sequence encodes CASSLGSPQRSEQYF. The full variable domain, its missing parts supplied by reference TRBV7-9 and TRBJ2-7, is DTGVSQNPRHKITKRGQNVTFRCDPISEHNRLYWYRQTLGQGPEFLTYFQNEAQLEKSRLLSDRFSAERPKGSFSTLEIQRTEQGDSAMYLCASSLGSPQRSEQYFGPGTRLTVT.

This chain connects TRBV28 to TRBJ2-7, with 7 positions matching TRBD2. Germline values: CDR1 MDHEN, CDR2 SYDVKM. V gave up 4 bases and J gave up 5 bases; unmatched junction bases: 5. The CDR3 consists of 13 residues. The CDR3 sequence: CASSSGRSHEQYF. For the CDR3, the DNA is TGTGCCAGCAGTTCCGGGAGGTCGCACGAGCAGTACTTC. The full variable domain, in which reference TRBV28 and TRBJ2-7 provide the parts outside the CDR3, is DVKVTQSSRYLVKRTGEKVFLECVQDMDHENMFWYRQDPGLGLRLIYFSYDVKMKEKGDIPEGYSVSREKKERFSLILESASTNQTSMYLCASSSGRSHEQYFGPGTRLTVT.

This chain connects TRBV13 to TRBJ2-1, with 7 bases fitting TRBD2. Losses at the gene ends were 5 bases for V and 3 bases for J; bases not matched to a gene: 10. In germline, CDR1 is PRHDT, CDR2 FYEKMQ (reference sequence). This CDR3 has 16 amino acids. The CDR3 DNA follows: TGTGCCAGCAGCCCGCAGACTAGCTGGCACTACAATGAGCAGTTCTTC. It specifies CASSPQTSWHYNEQFF. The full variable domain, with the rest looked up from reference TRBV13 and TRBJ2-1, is AAGVIQSPRHLIKEKRETATLKCYPIPRHDTVYWYQQGPGQDPQFLISFYEKMQSDKGSIPDRFSAQQFSDYHSELNMSSLELGDSALYFCASSPQTSWHYNEQFFGPGTRLTVL.

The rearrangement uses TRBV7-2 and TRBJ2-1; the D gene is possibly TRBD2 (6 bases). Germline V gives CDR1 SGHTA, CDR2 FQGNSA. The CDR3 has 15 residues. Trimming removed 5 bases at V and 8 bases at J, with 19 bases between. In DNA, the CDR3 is TGTGCCAGCAGCACTCGGAGCGGCTCTAGCGATGAGCAGTTCTTC. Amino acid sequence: CASSTRSGSSDEQFF. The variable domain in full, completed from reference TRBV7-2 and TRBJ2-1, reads GAGVSQSPSNKVTEKGKDVELRCDPISGHTALYWYRQSLGQGLEFLIYFQGNSAPDKSGLPSDRFSAERTGGSVSTLTIQRTQQEDSAVYLCASSTRSGSSDEQFFGPGTRLTVL.

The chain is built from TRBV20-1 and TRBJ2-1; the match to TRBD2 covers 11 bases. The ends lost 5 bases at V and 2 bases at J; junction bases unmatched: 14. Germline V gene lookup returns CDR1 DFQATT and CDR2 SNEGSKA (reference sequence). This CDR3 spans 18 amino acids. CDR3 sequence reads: CSAPSRSLAGGTYNEQFF. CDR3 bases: TGCAGTGCTCCGAGTCGGAGCCTAGCGGGAGGAACCTACAATGAGCAGTTCTTC.